This section outlines one T cell receptor (beta chain) sequence together with its context. In its sample, this clonotype was seen many times. Its binding antigen is unknown. No base quality information exists; no much larger clone differs at one position. This sample is drawn from a study of blood T cells in healthy people across ages (dated by TCRdb to the mid-2010s). The study in broad terms: In model experiments, template switching captured about one uniquely barcoded TCR beta cDNA molecule for every two T cells. Using deep sequencing normalized with unique cDNA molecular identifiers, the study measured how TCR beta repertoire diversity changes with age. The donors were split into four age groups: young (average 16 years), middle-aged (around 37), aged (more than 55) and long-lived (roughly 86). To avoid experimental bias, donors of different ages were randomly spread across the sequencing lanes. For two donors (one aged 18 to 30 and one aged 80 or older), the study analyzed two additional independent replicas of 1 million unique cDNA reads from the same blood draw.

The library came from 5' RACE. TCRdb lists the instrument as Illumina HiSeq 2500. The second PCR ran for about 7 to 11 cycles and used a J-beta primer mix along with a sample-barcoded 5' primer. A template-switch 5' adaptor carrying 12 random nucleotides introduced a unique molecular identifier onto each TCR beta cDNA molecule. Each sample yielded at least 2.5 million CDR3-containing paired-end reads. First-strand cDNA synthesis was performed from all RNA using the Mint cDNA synthesis kit, with priming by a TRBC-specific oligonucleotide. After uracil-DNA glycosylase treatment, a first 18-cycle PCR used universal primers M1SS and BC2_uni_R on all cDNA. In the source study's methods: For normalization, 1 million high-quality reads, each with a distinct molecular identifier, were randomly selected from each sample. Instead of being binned into consensus sequences, reads that shared molecular identifiers were thrown out. CDR3 identification, clonotype clustering and error correction used MiTCR with a Q25 quality threshold and the strictest error-elimination algorithm. A nonparametric unseen species model with Euler transformation was used to estimate lower-bound total TCR beta diversity. Through fastp at Q25 and MiXCR, TCRdb rebuilt clones from the public reads, retaining in-frame beta chains. Rows are unified per CDR3 protein, each entry keeping the most common DNA and genes. In this record, the V and J calls reflect TCRdb's handling and not the investigators' own analysis. The sample table shows some 1.5 million distinct CDR3 sequences, and roughly 27% are seen once. Together, the top ten hold about 8% of the sample.

Donors were a few dozen systemically healthy Caucasian individuals from Russia aged about 6 to 100 years. Each donor gave approximately 10 milliliters of peripheral blood, collected into EDTA-treated Vacutainer tubes. Ficoll-Paque density-gradient centrifugation was used to isolate PBMCs, with at least 7 million obtained per sample. Trizol reagent was used to extract total RNA from PBMCs, with at least 5.5 micrograms per sample. Naive CD45RAhigh/CD27high T cell percentages were measured by flow cytometry on a PBMC aliquot from every donor. Germline trimming amounts to 8 bases on V and 13 bases on J, with 11 as the count of junction bases outside the gene matches. Its CDR3 holds 12 amino acids, cysteine through phenylalanine. Just the 36-base CDR3 DNA is kept, in frame starting at base 1. The research as a whole found: Observed TCR beta diversity correlated strongly with the percentage of naive T cells measured by flow cytometry. Since profiling was done on bulk unsorted PBMCs, naive and antigen-experienced compartments could not be conclusively compared. The long-lived group showed more naive CD4+ T cells, fewer expanded clones and increased TCR diversity than the aged group, suggesting age selection. As age increased, observed TCR beta diversity per million T cells dropped in a roughly linear way, and a significant reduction was already evident by age 40. Estimates of total diversity based on one million sequenced T cells were regarded as lower bounds and as underestimates. Donor CMV infection status was unknown, potentially confounding age-related changes in expanded clonotypes.

The source material was blood. The TCR was taken from a woman in her twenties or thirties in good health. This chain is built from TRBV12-3 or TRBV12-4 and TRBJ2-4, and 7 bases in between align with TRBD1. The CDR3 region has the sequence CASQRQGDKQYF. The nucleotide sequence reads as follows: TGTGCCAGCCAAAGGCAGGGGGACAAGCAGTACTTC.